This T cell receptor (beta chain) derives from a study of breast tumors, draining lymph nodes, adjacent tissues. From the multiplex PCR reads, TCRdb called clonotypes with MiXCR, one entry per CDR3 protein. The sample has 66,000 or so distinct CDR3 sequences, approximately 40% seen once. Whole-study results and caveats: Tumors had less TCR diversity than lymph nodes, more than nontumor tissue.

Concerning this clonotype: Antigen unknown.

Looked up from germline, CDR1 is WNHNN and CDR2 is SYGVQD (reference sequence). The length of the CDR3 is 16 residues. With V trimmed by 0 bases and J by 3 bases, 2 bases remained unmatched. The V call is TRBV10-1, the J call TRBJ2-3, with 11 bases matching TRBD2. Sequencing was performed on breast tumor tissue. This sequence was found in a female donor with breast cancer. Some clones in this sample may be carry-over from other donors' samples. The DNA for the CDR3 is TGCGCCAGCAGTGAGTCGTCTAGCGGGGGGACAGATACGCAGTATTTT. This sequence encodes CASSESSSGGTDTQYF.